The text below deals with one T cell receptor (beta chain). What this receptor recognizes is not known. The input lacks base qualities; no much larger clone sits a single base away. The data stem from a study of T cells of healthy individuals (dated by TCRdb to between 2017 and 2018). The CDR3 measures 15 amino acids from cysteine to phenylalanine. Solely the CDR3 DNA is kept, with 45 bases framed from the first base. The CDR1 and CDR2 encoded by the germline V gene (reference sequence) are DFQATT and SNEGSKA. Unmatched junction bases come to 7, with V trimmed by 5 bases and J by 0 bases. The library was prepared using 5' RACE. Reads for this sample came from an Illumina MiSeq. TCRdb reran the public reads through fastp at Q25 and MiXCR, keeping productive beta chains. Each record represents a unique CDR3 protein, reported with the most common genes and DNA among its rows. The sample table holds 60,000 to 75,000 distinct CDR3 sequences, of which 15% to 20% were seen once. The biggest ten clones account for about 4.3% of the sample.

Here the chain combines TRBV20-1 and TRBJ2-5; 9 bases in the middle match TRBD2. The sequence derives from a human donor in good health. The CDR3 is CSAARLAEDQETQYF. The DNA sequence is given as TGCAGTGCTGCCAGACTAGCGGAGGACCAAGAGACCCAGTACTTC.